Presented here are 17 T cell receptor beta chains from one specimen sequenced in a study of shared T cell receptors in the human thymus. Sequenced by immunoSEQ multiplex PCR; TCRdb stores in-frame clones only, minus some. The sample consists of just under 550,000 clones, 78% of them appearing once. These same records also appear under a second study, on human thymus T cells.

Sequenced input: thymocytes. The receptors originated from a boy younger than two with a congenital heart defect.

V is TRBV7-2 and J is TRBJ2-1; possibly TRBD2 for D (5 bases). CDR1 is SGHTA, CDR2 FQGNSA, per germline. With 3 bases removed from V and 7 bases from J, the gap between germline ends came to 7 bases. The CDR3 length is 12 residues. CDR3 sequence (DNA): TGTGCCAGCAGCTTTAGGAGGAATGAGCAGTTCTTC. Translated: CASSFRRNEQFF.

CDR3 nucleotide sequence: TGTGCCAGCACCCTGACGGAGAGGCCCTACGAGCAGTACTTC. Protein sequence: CASTLTERPYEQYF. V and J are TRBV11-2 and TRBJ2-7, with D unclear. CDR1 and CDR2 (germline): SGHAT, FQNNGV. This CDR3 is built from 14 residues. Between the trimmed V and J ends, which lost 7 bases and 2 bases, there was a span of 15 bases.

The chain recombines TRBV2 with TRBJ2-7; 7 nucleotides match TRBD1. J gave up 2 bases and V 11 bases, and 6 bases lay outside the gene matches. Looked up from germline, CDR1 is SNHLY and CDR2 is FYNNEI. The CDR3 sequence is 12 residues long. CDR3 sequence: CAGGQDPYEQYF. CDR3 nucleotide sequence: TGTGCCGGAGGACAGGACCCCTACGAGCAGTACTTC.

J is TRBJ1-5 and V is TRBV27; possibly TRBD1 for D (5 bases). Germline CDR1 MNHEY, CDR2 SMNVEV (reference sequence). V lost 5 bases and J lost 0, with 11 bases in between. This CDR3 region has 15 residues. The CDR3 loop is CASSPQVLSNQPQHF. The CDR3 DNA reads as TGTGCCAGCAGTCCACAGGTCCTTAGCAATCAGCCCCAGCATTTT.

The chain links TRBV12-5 to TRBJ2-7; tentatively, D is TRBD1 (6 bases). With 3 bases removed from V and 2 bases from J, the gap between germline ends came to 14 bases. The CDR3 totals 15 residues. Germline values: CDR1 LGHNT, CDR2 FRNRAP. The CDR3 protein is CASGFQTGPTYEQYF. CDR3 sequence (DNA): TGTGCTAGTGGTTTTCAAACAGGGCCAACCTACGAGCAGTACTTC.

The chain carries TRBV25-1 and TRBJ1-4, with D tentatively TRBD1 (6 bases). Deletions cut 4 bases from V and 8 bases from J, with 23 bases between. The V gene's germline CDR1 is MGHDK and CDR2 SYGVNS. The CDR3 length is 17 residues. As DNA, the CDR3 is TGTGCCAGCAGTGGGGGTTGGGATGGGGGCGAGGACGAAAAACTGTTTTTT. Its protein product is CASSGGWDGGEDEKLFF.

The V and J genes are TRBV28 and TRBJ1-2, with D unresolved. The germline gives CDR1 MDHEN, CDR2 SYDVKM. The V gene lost 1 base and the J gene lost 3 bases, with 21 bases spanning the gap. The CDR3 is made up of 18 amino acids. The CDR3 DNA is TGTGCCAGCAGTTTATCCCCCACCCGGGAAAGATTTTACTATGGCTACACCTTC. Translated: CASSLSPTRERFYYGYTF.

J is TRBJ2-7 and V is TRBV5-8; D is ambiguous. This CDR3 has 11 residues. Per the germline V gene, CDR1 is SGHTS and CDR2 is YDEGEE. The ends were cut back, 4 bases at V and 3 bases at J, with 5 bases in the middle. CDR3: CASSSHYEQYF. In nucleotides, the CDR3 is TGTGCCAGCAGCAGCCACTACGAGCAGTACTTC.

The J gene is TRBJ2-1, the V gene TRBV4-1, with 10 bases matching TRBD2. Trimming removed 1 base from V and 8 bases from J; junction bases left unmatched: 5. The CDR3 has 15 residues. Per germline, CDR1 MGHRA and CDR2 YSYEKL. CDR3 sequence (DNA): TGCGCCAGCAGCCAAGGACTAGCGGGTAAGGATGAGCAGTTCTTC. Its protein is CASSQGLAGKDEQFF.

This rearrangement joins TRBV27 to TRBJ2-1; 8 bases agree with TRBD2. The length of the CDR3 is 15 residues. The J segment lost 1 base and the V segment lost 10 bases, leaving 9 bases of the junction unmatched. The germline V gene has CDR1 MNHEY and CDR2 SMNVEV (reference sequence). CDR3 in amino acids: CATLNSGKSYNEQFF. In DNA, the CDR3 is TGTGCCACTCTAAATAGCGGGAAGTCCTACAATGAGCAGTTCTTC.

The genes are TRBV27 and TRBJ2-7, with D possibly matching TRBD1 (6 bases). V dropped 6 bases and J dropped 0 bases, with 18 bases sitting between them. Germline CDR1 reads MNHEY; CDR2 reads SMNVEV (reference sequence). This CDR3 comprises 16 residues. The chain's CDR3 is CASRQTRGIPSYEQYF. The CDR3 bases are TGTGCCAGCAGGCAAACGAGGGGGATCCCCTCCTACGAGCAGTACTTC.

CDR3 in DNA: TGTGCCAGTAGTCTAAGACAGGGTTGGACGCAGTATTTT. Protein sequence: CASSLRQGWTQYF. The chain recombines TRBV19 with TRBJ2-3; 7 nucleotides match TRBD1. The J segment lost 9 bases and the V segment lost 5 bases, leaving 8 bases of the junction unmatched. The V gene's germline CDR1 is LNHDA and CDR2 SQIVND (reference sequence). This CDR3 has 13 residues.

This chain uses TRBV11-2 with TRBJ2-5; TRBD2 matches at 9 bases. From germline, CDR1 is SGHAT and CDR2 FQNNGV. With 0 bases clipped from V and 2 bases from J, the junction kept 13 bases outside the gene matches. CDR3 size: 19 residues. The CDR3 is CASSLDLNRAGGRQETQYF. DNA of the CDR3: TGTGCCAGCAGCTTAGATCTCAACAGGGCGGGAGGGAGGCAAGAGACCCAGTACTTC.

Only a few counts were recorded for this clone. The chain combines TRBV27 with TRBJ2-2, with 8 bases fitting TRBD1. Germline lookup yields CDR1 MNHEY and CDR2 SMNVEV (reference sequence). This CDR3 contains 14 residues. The junction had 5 bases not matched to a gene; V was cut back by 4 bases and J by 7 bases. The DNA for the CDR3 is TGTGCCAGCAGTTGCGACAGGGGCAGCGGGGAGCTGTTTTTT. This sequence encodes CASSCDRGSGELFF.

The V and J genes are TRBV7-2 and TRBJ1-4; no definite D call. The V and J ends lost 2 bases and 0 bases respectively, with 16 bases between them. From germline, CDR1 is SGHTA and CDR2 FQGNSA. This CDR3 spans 18 amino acids. CDR3 nucleotide sequence: TGTGCCAGCAGCTTATCAGGCAAAGACATCGCAACTAATGAAAAACTGTTTTTT. As protein: CASSLSGKDIATNEKLFF.

The V call is TRBV4-3, the J call TRBJ2-7; TRBD2 might be the D (6 bases). V was clipped by 0 bases and J by 2 bases, with 11 bases between them. Per germline, CDR1 LGHNA and CDR2 YSLEER. The CDR3 length is 15 residues. In nucleotides, the CDR3 is TGCGCCAGCAGCCAAGAGCGACGGGAGCCCTACGAGCAGTACTTC. This codes for CASSQERREPYEQYF.

The chain combines TRBV2 with TRBJ2-1; D is perhaps TRBD2 (6 bases). Trimming removed 4 bases from V and 7 bases from J, with 20 bases in between. The CDR3 loop spans 16 amino acids. Germline values: CDR1 SNHLY, CDR2 FYNNEI. CDR3 residues: CASSVGGWRVGNEQFF. CDR3 nucleotide sequence: TGTGCCAGCAGTGTTGGGGGGTGGAGGGTAGGAAATGAGCAGTTCTTC.